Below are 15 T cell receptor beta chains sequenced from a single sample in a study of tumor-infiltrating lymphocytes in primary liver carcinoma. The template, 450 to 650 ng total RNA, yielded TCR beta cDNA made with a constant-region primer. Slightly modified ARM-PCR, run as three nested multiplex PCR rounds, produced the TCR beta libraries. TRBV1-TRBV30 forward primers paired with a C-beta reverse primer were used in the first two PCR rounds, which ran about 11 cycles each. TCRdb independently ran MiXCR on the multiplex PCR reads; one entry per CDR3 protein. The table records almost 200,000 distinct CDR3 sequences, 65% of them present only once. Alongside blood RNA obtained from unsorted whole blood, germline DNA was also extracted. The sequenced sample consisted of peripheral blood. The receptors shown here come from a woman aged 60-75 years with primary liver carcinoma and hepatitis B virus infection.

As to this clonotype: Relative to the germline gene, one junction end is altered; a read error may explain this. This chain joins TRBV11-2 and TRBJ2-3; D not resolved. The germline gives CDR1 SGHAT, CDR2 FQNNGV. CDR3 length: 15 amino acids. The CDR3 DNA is TGTGTCAGCAGCCAAAATACGGCCAGCACAGATACGCAGTATTTT. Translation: CVSSQNTASTDTQYF.

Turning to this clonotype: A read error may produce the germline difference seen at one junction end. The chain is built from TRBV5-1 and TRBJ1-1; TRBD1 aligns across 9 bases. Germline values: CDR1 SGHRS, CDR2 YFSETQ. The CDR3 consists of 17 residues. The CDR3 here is CARSWRYRGPRNTEAFF. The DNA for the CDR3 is TGCGCCAGGAGCTGGAGATACAGGGGGCCGCGGAACACTGAAGCTTTCTTT. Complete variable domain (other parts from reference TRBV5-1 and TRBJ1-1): KAGVTQTPRYLIKTRGQQVTLSCSPISGHRSVSWYQQTPGQGLQFLFEYFSETQRNKGNFPGRFSGRQFSNSRSEMNVSTLELGDSALYLCARSWRYRGPRNTEAFFGQGTRLTVV.

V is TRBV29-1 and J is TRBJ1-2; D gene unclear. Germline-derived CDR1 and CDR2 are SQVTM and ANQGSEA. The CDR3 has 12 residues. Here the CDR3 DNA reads TGCGGGGTTGGACCTGGGGTAGATGGCTACACCTTC. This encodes CGVGPGVDGYTF.

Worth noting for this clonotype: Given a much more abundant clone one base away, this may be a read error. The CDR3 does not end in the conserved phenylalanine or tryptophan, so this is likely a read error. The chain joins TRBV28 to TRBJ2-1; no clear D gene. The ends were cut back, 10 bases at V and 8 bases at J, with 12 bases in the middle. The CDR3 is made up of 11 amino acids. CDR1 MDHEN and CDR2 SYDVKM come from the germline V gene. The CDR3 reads CATDGRDEQFL. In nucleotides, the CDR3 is TGTGCCACCGACGGAAGGGATGAGCAGTTCTTA.

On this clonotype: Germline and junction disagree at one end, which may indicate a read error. CDR3 amino acids: CVSSPTTNLAKNIQYF. Here the CDR3 DNA reads TGTGTCAGCAGCCCAACGACAAATTTAGCCAAAAACATTCAGTACTTC. This chain links TRBV4-2 with TRBJ2-4; D remains ambiguous. CDR3 length: 16 amino acids. Germline lookup yields CDR1 LGHNA and CDR2 YNFKEQ.

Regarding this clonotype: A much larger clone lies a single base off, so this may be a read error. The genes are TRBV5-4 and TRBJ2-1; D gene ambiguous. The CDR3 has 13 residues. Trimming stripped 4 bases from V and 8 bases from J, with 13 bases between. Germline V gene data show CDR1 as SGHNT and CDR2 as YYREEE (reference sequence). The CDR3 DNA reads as TGTGCCAGCAGCATTGCCCCGTGGGATGAGCAGTTCTTC. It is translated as CASSIAPWDEQFF.

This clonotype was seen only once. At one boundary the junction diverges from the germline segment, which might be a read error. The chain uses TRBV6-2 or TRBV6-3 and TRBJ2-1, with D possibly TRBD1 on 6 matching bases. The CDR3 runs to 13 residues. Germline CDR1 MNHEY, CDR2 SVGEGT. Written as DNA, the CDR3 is TGTACCAGCAGTTGCTTACAGGGCAATGAGCAGTTCTTC. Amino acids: CTSSCLQGNEQFF.

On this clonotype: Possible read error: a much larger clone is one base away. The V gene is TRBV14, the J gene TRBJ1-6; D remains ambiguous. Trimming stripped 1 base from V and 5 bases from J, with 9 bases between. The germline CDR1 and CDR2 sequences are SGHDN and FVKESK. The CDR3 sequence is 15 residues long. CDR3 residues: CASSQGLGHNSPLHF. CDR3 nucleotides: TGTGCCAGCAGCCAAGGACTGGGTCATAATTCACCCCTCCACTTT.

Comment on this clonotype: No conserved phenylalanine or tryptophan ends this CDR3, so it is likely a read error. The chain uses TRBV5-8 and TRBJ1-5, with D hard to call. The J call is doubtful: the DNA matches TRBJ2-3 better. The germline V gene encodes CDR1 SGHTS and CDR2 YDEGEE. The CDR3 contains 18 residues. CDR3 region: CASSPWVAGYNSNQPQYS. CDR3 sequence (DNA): TGTGCCAGCAGCCCCTGGGTGGCAGGTTATAATAGCAATCAGCCCCAGTATTCT.

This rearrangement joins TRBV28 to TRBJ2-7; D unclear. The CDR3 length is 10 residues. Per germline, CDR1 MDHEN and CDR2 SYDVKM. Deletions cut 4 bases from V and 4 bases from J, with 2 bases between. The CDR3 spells CASSWYEQYF. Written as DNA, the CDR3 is TGTGCCAGCAGTTGGTACGAGCAGTACTTC.

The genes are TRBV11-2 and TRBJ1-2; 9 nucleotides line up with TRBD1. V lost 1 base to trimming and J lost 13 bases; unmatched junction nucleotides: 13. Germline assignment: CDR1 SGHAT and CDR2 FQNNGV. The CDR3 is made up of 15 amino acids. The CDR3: CASSLGTGVIYDSTF. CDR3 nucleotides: TGTGCCAGCAGCTTAGGGACAGGGGTAATTTATGACTCCACCTTC.

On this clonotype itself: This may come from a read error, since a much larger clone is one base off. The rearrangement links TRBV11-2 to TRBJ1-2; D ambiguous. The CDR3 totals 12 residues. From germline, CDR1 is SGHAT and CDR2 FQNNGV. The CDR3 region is CTGSLGRQATTF. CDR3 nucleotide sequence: TGTACCGGCAGCTTAGGTAGGCAGGCAACCACCTTC.

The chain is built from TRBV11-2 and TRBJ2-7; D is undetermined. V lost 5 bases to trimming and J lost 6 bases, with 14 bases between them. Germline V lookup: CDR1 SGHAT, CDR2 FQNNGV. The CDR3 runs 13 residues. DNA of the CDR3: TGTGCCAGCAGCCCTTGGTTCGGCATCGAGCAGTACTTC. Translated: CASSPWFGIEQYF.

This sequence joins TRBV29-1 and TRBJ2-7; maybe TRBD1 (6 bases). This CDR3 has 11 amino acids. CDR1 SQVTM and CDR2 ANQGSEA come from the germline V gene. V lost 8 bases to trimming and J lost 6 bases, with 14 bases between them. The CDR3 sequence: CSLVTGSEQYF. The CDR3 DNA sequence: TGCAGCCTTGTAACAGGGTCCGAGCAGTACTTC.

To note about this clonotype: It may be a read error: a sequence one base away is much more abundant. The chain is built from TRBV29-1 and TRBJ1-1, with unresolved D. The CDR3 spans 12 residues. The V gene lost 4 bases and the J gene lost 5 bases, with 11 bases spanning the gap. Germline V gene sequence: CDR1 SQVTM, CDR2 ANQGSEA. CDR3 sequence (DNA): TGCAGCGTTGGACGGGTCACTACTGAAGCTTTCTTT. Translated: CSVGRVTTEAFF.